These T cell receptor beta chains were read from a single sample in a study of Ad26.COV2.S vaccination and SARS-CoV-2 variants. Profiling relied on immunoSEQ multiplex PCR, and the TCRdb table lists in-frame clones only, not all of them. Of about 400,000 clones listed, about 88% were seen once; the top ten hold under 2%. The sample in question was peripheral blood, obtained in a trial of Ad26.COV2.S vaccine versus placebo. These TCRs come from a person aged 18-60 years who received the Ad26.COV2.S COVID-19 vaccine or a placebo. CDR3s include the opening cysteine and the closing phenylalanine or tryptophan. Fields, in order: D gene, V gene, clone size, J gene, CDR3 protein, CDR3 DNA. D genes are given only for firm matches. For some rows the clone size is stated as once, few or many, or as a class when expanded; others skip it.

TRBD2	TRBV5-5	.	TRBJ2-5	CASSPGSGRLETQYF	TGTGCCAGCAGCCCAGGGAGCGGGAGGTTGGAGACCCAGTACTTC
TRBD2	TRBV7-8	once	TRBJ2-7	CASSPQSGGDYEQYF	TGTGCCAGCAGCCCCCAGTCGGGGGGGGACTACGAGCAGTACTTC
.	TRBV7-2	.	TRBJ2-7	CASTKDLIYEQYF	TGTGCCAGCACCAAGGACCTAATCTACGAGCAGTACTTC
.	TRBV9	.	TRBJ2-2	CASSPRESGELFF	TGTGCCAGCAGCCCTCGGGAATCCGGGGAGCTGTTTTTT
.	TRBV2	few	TRBJ2-7	CASTYDISYEQYF	TGTGCCAGCACTTATGACATCTCCTACGAGCAGTACTTC
TRBD1	TRBV4-1	.	TRBJ2-1	CASSRDRDRGPNEQFF	TGCGCCAGCAGCCGCGACCGGGACAGGGGGCCAAATGAGCAGTTCTTC
.	TRBV7-9	.	TRBJ1-4	CASSSTRGDEKLFF	TGTGCCAGCAGCTCCACCCGGGGCGATGAAAAACTGTTTTTT
TRBD2	TRBV7-2	.	TRBJ2-4	CASSLAGASGTKNIQYF	TGTGCCAGCAGCTTAGCGGGGGCTAGCGGGACCAAAAACATTCAGTACTTC
.	TRBV30	.	TRBJ1-4	CAWLDRRGGEKLFF	TGTGCCTGGTTGGACCGGCGAGGGGGGGAAAAACTGTTTTTT
TRBD1	TRBV28	.	TRBJ1-5	CASSIHRGGNQPQHF	TGTGCCAGCAGTATTCACAGGGGCGGCAATCAGCCCCAGCATTTT
.	TRBV9	.	TRBJ1-1	CASSLITEGGRAFF	TGTGCCAGCAGCCTAATAACAGAGGGCGGGAGGGCTTTCTTT
.	TRBV29-1	few	TRBJ1-1	CSVEVSTNTEAFF	TGCAGCGTTGAAGTTTCAACCAACACTGAAGCTTTCTTT
.	TRBV5-4	.	TRBJ2-7	CASSPTGRAYEQYF	TGTGCCAGCAGCCCCACGGGACGGGCCTACGAGCAGTACTTC
TRBD1	TRBV18	.	TRBJ2-1	CASSLPTTGPYNEQFF	TGTGCCAGCTCACTACCTACGACAGGGCCCTACAATGAGCAGTTCTTC
.	TRBV15	.	TRBJ2-3	CATSRGEGLDPPYFTDTQYF	TGTGCCACCAGCAGAGGAGAAGGCTTGGACCCACCTTATTTCACAGATACGCAGTATTTT
TRBD1	TRBV2	.	TRBJ1-1	CASSHTRDRGNTEAFF	TGTGCCAGCAGTCATACTAGGGACAGGGGGAACACTGAAGCTTTCTTT
.	TRBV9	.	TRBJ2-3	CASSVGVYRTDTQYF	TGTGCCAGCAGCGTTGGTGTTTACCGCACAGATACGCAGTATTTT
.	TRBV28	.	TRBJ2-5	CAIYPSGAGETQYF	TGTGCCATCTACCCGTCAGGGGCTGGAGAGACCCAGTACTTC